The next 9 T cell receptor beta chains were all read from a single sample in a study of radiation and T cells in renal cell carcinoma (dated by TCRdb to about 2020). Read against the paper, the sample's time point label means: blood 4 weeks post-SBRT, at nephrectomy. The sample's treatment or condition, from its label and the paper: 15 Gy SBRT to primary tumor, nephrectomy 4 weeks later. Library generation was performed with the immunoSEQ multiplex PCR assay. The table comes from immuneACCESS by way of TCRdb, which keeps in-frame sequences with V and J called. Part of the clones is missing from these tables; in studies checked, under half for an unresolved V gene and the rest for unknown reasons. For this sample there are about 83,000 clones; 83% appear just once. The ten top clones hold about 2.4% of the sample. Sequenced material: blood, taken from a patient whose treatment included radiotherapy and nephrectomy. These receptors were collected from an older woman with renal cell carcinoma.

This clone has more than one count but fewer than ten. The chain employs TRBV19 and TRBJ1-1; D is undetermined. This CDR3 has 13 residues. The V gene lost 7 bases and the J gene lost 1 base, with 10 bases spanning the gap. CDR1 and CDR2 from the germline V gene are LNHDA and SQIVND (reference sequence). The CDR3 is CASNPVSNTEAFF. CDR3 coding DNA: TGTGCCAGTAACCCGGTTTCGAACACTGAAGCTTTCTTT.

This sequence joins TRBV4-1 and TRBJ1-4, with TRBD1 matching 7 bases. Trimming at V came to 1 base and at J to 6 bases, leaving 8 bases not matched to a gene. CDR1 is MGHRA, CDR2 YSYEKL, per germline. The length of the CDR3 is 16 residues. CDR3 in DNA: TGCGCCAGCAGCCAAGCTCAACGGACAGGAGATGAAAAACTGTTTTTT. Translating gives CASSQAQRTGDEKLFF.

This clone was seen only once. The chain is built from TRBV4-1 and TRBJ2-5, with no clear D. V lost 4 bases to trimming and J lost 0 bases, with 9 bases between them. CDR3 length: 14 residues. Germline CDR1 and CDR2: MGHRA and YSYEKL. This CDR3 reads CASSPGANQETQYF. In DNA, the CDR3 is TGCGCCAGCAGCCCAGGAGCTAACCAAGAGACCCAGTACTTC.

The rearrangement links TRBV2 to TRBJ1-2; D uncertain. From germline, CDR1 is SNHLY and CDR2 FYNNEI. The germline V and J ends were trimmed by 9 bases and 4 bases, with 18 bases remaining between them. The CDR3 covers 14 residues. For the CDR3, the DNA is TGTGCCAGGCATCGGGCTGAGGTCGGCTATGGCTACACCTTC. Translation gives CARHRAEVGYGYTF.

The chain carries TRBV5-1 and TRBJ2-7, with 10 bases aligning to TRBD2. Germline V gene sequence: CDR1 SGHRS, CDR2 YFSETQ. V was pared by 0 bases and J by 2 bases, with 2 bases of the junction left unmatched. This CDR3 contains 15 residues. CDR3 nucleotides: TGCGCCAGCAGCTTGGCTAGCGGGGGAACCTACGAGCAGTACTTC. This codes for CASSLASGGTYEQYF.

This sequence joins TRBV6-6 and TRBJ1-1; tentatively, D is TRBD1 (6 bases). Trimming removed 2 bases from V and 6 bases from J, with 13 bases in between. The germline V gene has CDR1 MNHNY and CDR2 SVGAGI (reference sequence). The CDR3 extends over 14 amino acids. CDR3 amino acids: CASSYTSGGPEAFF. CDR3 nucleotide sequence: TGTGCCAGCAGTTACACGTCGGGGGGCCCTGAAGCTTTCTTT.

This clone was counted a few times. V gene TRBV9 combines with J gene TRBJ2-1; D is unresolved. Per the germline V gene, CDR1 is SGDLS and CDR2 is YYNGEE. With 0 bases removed from V and 0 bases from J, the gap between germline ends came to 13 bases. The CDR3 has 17 amino acids. The DNA for the CDR3 is TGTGCCAGCAGCGTAGACTCCGGATTAATCTCCTACAATGAGCAGTTCTTC. Amino acid sequence: CASSVDSGLISYNEQFF.

The chain links TRBV28 to TRBJ1-1; unclear D gene. Trimming took off 5 bases at V and 2 bases at J, with 9 bases between the two ends. The CDR3 covers 13 residues. The V gene's germline CDR1 is MDHEN and CDR2 SYDVKM. The CDR3 here is CASSKIINTEAFF. In DNA, the CDR3 is TGTGCCAGCAGTAAGATAATTAACACTGAAGCTTTCTTT.

The chain links TRBV6-5 to TRBJ2-5; 8 bases line up with TRBD2. The CDR3 runs 13 residues. CDR1 is MNHEY and CDR2 is SVGAGI in the germline V gene. The trim removed 6 bases at V and 5 bases at J, leaving 5 bases unmatched. CDR3 sequence (DNA): TGTGCCAGCAGACCCGGGGGGGTTGAGACCCAGTACTTC. Its translation: CASRPGGVETQYF.